These 7 T cell receptor beta chains share one sample of origin, sequenced in a study of blood T cell repertoires in COVID-19. This table comes from immunoSEQ multiplex PCR, and its TCRdb copy is limited to in-frame clones, with some not included. The data contain 150,000 to 200,000 clones, about 86% of them singletons. Sequencing was done on a sample of PBMCs or T cells enriched from blood (not recorded which). The source is a woman aged 40-49 years in a cohort exposed to, infected with or recovered from COVID-19 (not recorded which).

About this clone itself: This sample also contains other DNA sequences that code for the same CDR3. The chain joins TRBV5-1 to TRBJ1-1; no clear D gene. The V gene lost 0 bases and the J gene lost 1 base, with 7 bases spanning the gap. CDR1 is SGHRS and CDR2 is YFSETQ in the germline V gene. The CDR3 runs 14 residues. This CDR3 reads CASSLDGGNTEAFF. The CDR3 nucleotides read TGCGCCAGCAGCTTGGATGGCGGGAACACTGAAGCTTTCTTT.

V and J are TRBV19 and TRBJ2-7, with D uncertain. This CDR3 spans 13 amino acids. Trimming removed 3 bases from V and 3 bases from J, with 9 bases in between. The germline gives CDR1 LNHDA, CDR2 SQIVND (reference sequence). The DNA for the CDR3 is TGTGCCAGTAGTATCGGCACGGGCTACGAGCAGTACTTC. Encoded protein: CASSIGTGYEQYF.

Details on this clone: This sample includes further DNA sequences coding for the same CDR3. The V call is TRBV11-2, the J call TRBJ2-1; no reliable D call. With 1 base removed from V and 7 bases from J, the gap between germline ends came to 8 bases. There are 13 residues in the CDR3. Germline V gives CDR1 SGHAT, CDR2 FQNNGV. CDR3 nucleotides: TGTGCCAGCAGCTTAGGGCTTTTGAATGAGCAGTTCTTC. This codes for CASSLGLLNEQFF.

The chain couples TRBV7-9 to TRBJ2-1; the match to TRBD2 covers 8 bases. The CDR3 runs to 14 residues. The ends lost 4 bases at V and 7 bases at J; junction bases unmatched: 6. Germline V gene data show CDR1 as SEHNR and CDR2 as FQNEAQ (reference sequence). CDR3 amino acids: CASSWVTSGNEQFF. CDR3 nucleotide sequence: TGTGCCAGCAGCTGGGTAACTAGCGGTAATGAGCAGTTCTTC.

This chain connects TRBV5-6 to TRBJ2-7; 8 positions agree with TRBD2. The CDR3 consists of 17 residues. Losses at the gene ends were 3 bases for V and 4 bases for J; bases not matched to a gene: 15. Germline loops: CDR1 SGHDT, CDR2 YYEEEE. The CDR3 DNA reads TGTGCCAGCAGCTCCCTCCCGGGGAGCGGGGGATGGTACGAGCAGTACTTC. It translates to CASSSLPGSGGWYEQYF.

This clone occurred a few times. The chain has TRBV9 and TRBJ1-1; tentative D call: TRBD1 (6 bases). The CDR3 runs 16 residues. CDR1 is SGDLS and CDR2 is YYNGEE in the germline V gene. Trimming shortened V by 0 bases and J by 1 base, and 13 bases separated the two germline ends. For the CDR3, the DNA is TGTGCCAGCAGCGTAGGACTGACAGGCTCGAACACTGAAGCTTTCTTT. Protein sequence: CASSVGLTGSNTEAFF.

The chain carries TRBV7-9 and TRBJ2-1; TRBD2 might be the D (6 bases). Trimming removed 5 bases from V and 3 bases from J, with 17 bases in between. The CDR3 totals 16 residues. Germline CDR1 is SEHNR and CDR2 is FQNEAQ (reference sequence). The CDR3 reads CASSPSLASNYNEQFF. As DNA, the CDR3 is TGTGCCAGCAGCCCTAGCCTAGCGTCTAACTACAATGAGCAGTTCTTC.